This entry describes one T cell receptor (beta chain). Antigen: not known. The record originates from a study of Tregs in tolerant kidney transplant recipients. Study-level points and caveats: Few patients were studied, so findings need validation in larger groups. Tregs expanded with activated donor B cells seemed most donor-specific.

The germline V gene has CDR1 SGHNT and CDR2 YYREEE (reference sequence). The CDR3 extends over 15 amino acids. Trimming cost V 0 bases and J 1 base, with 11 bases left between them. Clones were sequenced by immunoSEQ multiplex PCR, and TCRdb holds only the in-frame ones, with some missing. The sample yields some 90,000 clones, more than 90% seen once. Unstimulated Tregs (CD4+CD25+CD127-) and CD4+CD25- non-Tregs were sorted from PBMCs. Sequencing input: CD8+ T cells from blood. The receptor comes from a human donor in good health. The V gene is TRBV5-4, the J gene TRBJ2-7; D is unclear. The CDR3 coding sequence is TGTGCCAGCAGCTTGGGCTACGAGAGGTCCTACGAGCAGTACTTC. Residues: CASSLGYERSYEQYF.